The 10 T cell receptor beta chains presented below share a single source sample, sequenced in a study of blood T cell repertoires in COVID-19. The data were produced by immunoSEQ multiplex PCR, yet TCRdb's version contains in-frame clones alone and is incomplete. The repertoire holds approximately 110,000 clones, with roughly 85% as singletons. Sequenced sample: peripheral blood. The receptors originated from a woman of 80 years or more with COVID-19, enrolled during active disease.

The count of this clone is one. The J gene is TRBJ2-1, the V gene TRBV27, with TRBD1 identical over 9 bases. V dropped 4 bases and J dropped 4; count of bases not matched to a gene: 11. Germline V gives CDR1 MNHEY, CDR2 SMNVEV (reference sequence). The CDR3 is 17 residues long. The chain's CDR3 is CASSYNPPGQGYNEQFF. As DNA, the CDR3 is TGTGCCAGCAGTTATAACCCGCCGGGACAGGGTTACAATGAGCAGTTCTTC.

V is TRBV7-2 and J is TRBJ2-5; 8 bases align to TRBD2. Trimming at V came to 3 bases and at J to 3 bases, leaving 9 bases not matched to a gene. The CDR3 consists of 16 residues. CDR1 and CDR2 from the germline V gene are SGHTA and FQGNSA. This CDR3 reads CASSFRGGRSEETQYF. CDR3 coding DNA: TGTGCCAGCAGCTTTCGGGGGGGGCGGAGTGAAGAGACCCAGTACTTC.

The chain joins TRBV7-8 to TRBJ2-1; 8 positions match TRBD1. Per germline, CDR1 SGHVS and CDR2 FQNEAQ. This CDR3 has 18 amino acids. V was pared by 1 base and J by 9 bases, with 17 bases of the junction left unmatched. The chain's CDR3 is CASSLGGGTGTRWIEQFF. The CDR3 DNA reads TGTGCCAGCAGCTTAGGTGGTGGGACAGGAACTCGGTGGATTGAGCAGTTCTTC.

The chain has TRBV7-9 and TRBJ1-3; the match to TRBD1 covers 7 bases. With V trimmed by 5 bases and J by 2 bases, 9 bases remained unmatched. This CDR3 region has 16 residues. The germline CDR1 and CDR2 sequences are SEHNR and FQNEAQ (reference sequence). The CDR3 nucleotides are TGTGCCAGCAGCGAAACCCGGGACAGCGCTGGAAACACCATATATTTT. It is translated as CASSETRDSAGNTIYF.

This clone was observed a handful of times. The chain uses TRBV28 and TRBJ1-4; 9 bases align to TRBD1. Per germline, CDR1 MDHEN and CDR2 SYDVKM. There are 14 residues in the CDR3. The trim removed 6 bases at V and 10 bases at J, leaving 9 bases unmatched. The chain's CDR3 is CASRGQGRRGKLFF. The CDR3 DNA follows: TGTGCCAGCAGGGGACAGGGTCGTCGAGGAAAACTGTTTTTT.

This clone was detected only a few times. CDR3 bases: TGTGCCAGTAGGCCAGACTTGAAAATGAACACTGAAGCTTTCTTT. It specifies CASRPDLKMNTEAFF. V and J are TRBV19 and TRBJ1-1; D gene ambiguous. V was clipped by 6 bases and J by 0 bases, with 14 bases between them. Germline assignment: CDR1 LNHDA and CDR2 SQIVND (reference sequence). The CDR3 length is 15 residues.

The chain uses TRBV6-5 and TRBJ1-2, with D maybe TRBD1 (6 bases). The CDR3 contains 13 residues. V was trimmed by 3 bases and J by 8 bases, leaving 13 bases between them. Germline V gene sequence: CDR1 MNHEY, CDR2 SVGAGI. The chain's CDR3 is CASSYLQGSGYTF. Written as DNA, the CDR3 is TGTGCCAGCAGTTATCTACAGGGTTCGGGCTACACCTTC.

The rearrangement uses TRBV20-1 and TRBJ2-6; TRBD2 aligns across 10 bases. Germline trimming cut 3 bases from V and 0 bases from J; bases unmatched to any gene: 14. The CDR3 has 20 amino acids. CDR1 DFQATT and CDR2 SNEGSKA come from the germline V gene (reference sequence). Here the CDR3 reads CSASRSWASGSLSGANVLTF. For the CDR3, the DNA is TGCAGTGCTAGTAGGAGTTGGGCTAGCGGGAGTCTCTCTGGGGCCAACGTCCTGACTTTC.

The chain is built from TRBV5-6 and TRBJ2-5; D not certain. Germline CDR1 and CDR2: SGHDT and YYEEEE. The CDR3 runs to 13 residues. V lost 1 base, J lost 5 bases, and 9 bases lay in between. This chain's CDR3 is CASSLQIVETQYF. Written as DNA, the CDR3 is TGTGCCAGCAGCTTGCAGATCGTCGAGACCCAGTACTTC. Complete variable domain (other parts from reference TRBV5-6 and TRBJ2-5): DAGVTQSPTHLIKTRGQQVTLRCSPKSGHDTVSWYQQALGQGPQFIFQYYEEEERQRGNFPDRFSGHQFPNYSSELNVNALLLGDSALYLCASSLQIVETQYFGPGTRLLVL.

The V gene is TRBV18, the J gene TRBJ1-1; a possible D gene is TRBD1 (6 bases). CDR3 length: 15 amino acids. Trimming left V 0 bases short and J 5 bases short, with 13 bases between. Germline CDR1 is KGHSH and CDR2 is LQKENI. CDR3 DNA sequence: TGTGCCAGCTCACCACCTATGGGAAGGGGGACTGAAGCTTTCTTT. Its protein product is CASSPPMGRGTEAFF. The full variable domain, completed using reference TRBV18 and TRBJ1-1, is NAGVMQNPRHLVRRRGQEARLRCSPMKGHSHVYWYRQLPEEGLKFMVYLQKENIIDESGMPKERFSAEFPKEGPSILRIQQVVRGDSAAYFCASSPPMGRGTEAFFGQGTRLTVV.